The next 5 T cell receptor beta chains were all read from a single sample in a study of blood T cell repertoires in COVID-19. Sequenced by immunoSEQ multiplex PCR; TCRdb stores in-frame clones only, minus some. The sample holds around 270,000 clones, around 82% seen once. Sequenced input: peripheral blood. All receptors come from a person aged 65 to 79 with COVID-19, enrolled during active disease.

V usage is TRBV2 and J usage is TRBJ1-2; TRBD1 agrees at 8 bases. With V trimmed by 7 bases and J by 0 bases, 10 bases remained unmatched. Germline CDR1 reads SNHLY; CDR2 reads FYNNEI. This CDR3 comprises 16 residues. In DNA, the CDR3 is TGTGCCAGCAAAGGGATAACAGGGGGATCTAACTATGGCTACACCTTC. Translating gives CASKGITGGSNYGYTF.

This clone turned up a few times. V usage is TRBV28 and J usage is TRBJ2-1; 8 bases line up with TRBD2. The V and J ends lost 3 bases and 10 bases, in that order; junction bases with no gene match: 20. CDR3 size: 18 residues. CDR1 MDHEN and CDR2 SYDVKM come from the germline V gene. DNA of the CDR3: TGTGCCAGCAGTTTTATTGGCGGGGGGACTAGTTCCCTCATGGAGCAGTTCTTC. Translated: CASSFIGGGTSSLMEQFF.

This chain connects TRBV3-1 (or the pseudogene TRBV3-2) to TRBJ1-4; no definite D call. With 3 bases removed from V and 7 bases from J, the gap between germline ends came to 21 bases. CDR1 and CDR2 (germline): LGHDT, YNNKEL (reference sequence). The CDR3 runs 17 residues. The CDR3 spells CASSQERREKIGEKLFF. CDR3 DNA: TGTGCCAGCAGCCAGGAAAGACGGGAAAAAATCGGTGAAAAACTGTTTTTT.

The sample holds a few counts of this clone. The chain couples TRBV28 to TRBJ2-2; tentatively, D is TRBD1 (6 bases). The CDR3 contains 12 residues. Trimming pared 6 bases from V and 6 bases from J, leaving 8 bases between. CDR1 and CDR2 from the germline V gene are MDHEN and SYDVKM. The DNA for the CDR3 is TGTGCCAGCAGCAGGGGCCCCGGGGAGCTGTTTTTT. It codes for CASSRGPGELFF. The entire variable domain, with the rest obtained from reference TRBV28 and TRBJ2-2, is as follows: DVKVTQSSRYLVKRTGEKVFLECVQDMDHENMFWYRQDPGLGLRLIYFSYDVKMKEKGDIPEGYSVSREKKERFSLILESASTNQTSMYLCASSRGPGELFFGEGSRLTVL.

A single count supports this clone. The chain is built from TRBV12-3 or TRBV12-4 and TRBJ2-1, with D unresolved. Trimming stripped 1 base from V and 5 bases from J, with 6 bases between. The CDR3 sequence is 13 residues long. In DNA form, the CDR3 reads TGTGCCAGCAGTTTAGACCGGGACAATGAGCAGTTCTTC. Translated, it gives CASSLDRDNEQFF.